The 4 T cell receptor beta chains below were found in one sample sequenced in a study of T-cell reconstitution after alpha-beta-depleted transplantation in children. Preparation of the TCRbeta library used unique molecular identifiers. One entry per CDR3 protein, called by TCRdb with MiXCR from the PCR reads. The table lists roughly 250,000 distinct CDR3 sequences, 7.5% to 9.5% of them singletons. The material was PBMCs, mostly from graft donor cells, obtained 180 days after TCRalphabeta/CD19-depleted stem cell transplant. The receptor source for this set is a male patient between 10 and 17 years old who had a stem cell transplant for acute lymphoblastic leukemia, so the T cells may come from the graft donor.

The genes are TRBV12-3 or TRBV12-4 and TRBJ1-6; 9 nucleotides line up with TRBD1. This CDR3 has 14 residues. V was pared by 6 bases and J by 9 bases, with 6 bases of the junction left unmatched. CDR3 amino acids: CASSSGQGSSPLHF. The CDR3 DNA follows: TGTGCCAGCAGCTCGGGACAGGGAAGTTCACCCCTCCACTTT.

This clonotype was recorded at least ten times. The chain recombines TRBV6-2 or TRBV6-3 with TRBJ2-5; 9 bases are shared with TRBD1. In germline, CDR1 is MNHEY, CDR2 SVGEGT. This CDR3 has 15 residues. J lost 3 bases, V lost 7 bases, and 9 bases had no gene match. CDR3 bases: TGTGCCAGCAATAAAGGGGACAGGGAAGAAGAGACCCAGTACTTC. Its protein is CASNKGDREEETQYF.

This clonotype was counted many times. The chain employs TRBV6-1 and TRBJ1-5; 9 nucleotides align to TRBD1. V lost 6 bases to trimming and J lost 4 bases; unmatched junction nucleotides: 4. Germline V gene sequence: CDR1 MNHNS, CDR2 SASEGT. This CDR3 is built from 14 residues. The CDR3 DNA reads as TGTGCCAGCAGCCCGGACAGGGGAAATCAGCCCCAGCATTTT. This sequence encodes CASSPDRGNQPQHF.

This clonotype has a count of ten or more. The chain has TRBV4-2 and TRBJ2-4; D tentatively reads TRBD1 or TRBD2 (6 bases each). This CDR3 has 17 amino acids. The ends were cut back, 4 bases at V and 5 bases at J, with 21 bases in the middle. The germline gives CDR1 LGHNA, CDR2 YNFKEQ. The CDR3: CASSPKGGEGGENIQYF. CDR3 nucleotide sequence: TGTGCCAGCAGCCCAAAAGGGGGTGAGGGGGGCGAAAACATTCAGTACTTC.